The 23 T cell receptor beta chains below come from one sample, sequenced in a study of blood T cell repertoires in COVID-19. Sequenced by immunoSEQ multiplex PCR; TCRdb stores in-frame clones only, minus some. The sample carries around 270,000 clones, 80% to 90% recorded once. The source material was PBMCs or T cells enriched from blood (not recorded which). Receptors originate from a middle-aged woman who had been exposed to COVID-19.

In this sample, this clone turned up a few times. CDR3 sequence (DNA): TGCGCCAGCAGCTTTGGACAGGGAAACACTGAAGCTTTCTTT. This translates into CASSFGQGNTEAFF. The chain is built from TRBV5-1 and TRBJ1-1; 8 positions agree with TRBD1. CDR3 length equals 14 residues. In germline, CDR1 is SGHRS, CDR2 YFSETQ. The junction had 2 bases not matched to a gene; V was cut back by 2 bases and J by 2 bases.

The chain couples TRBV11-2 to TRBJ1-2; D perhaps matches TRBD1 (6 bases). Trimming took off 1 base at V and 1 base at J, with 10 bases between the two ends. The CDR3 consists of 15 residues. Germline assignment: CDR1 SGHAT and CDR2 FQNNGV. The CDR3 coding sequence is TGTGCCAGCAGCTTAGCTGGGGGCGATAACTATGGCTACACCTTC. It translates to CASSLAGGDNYGYTF.

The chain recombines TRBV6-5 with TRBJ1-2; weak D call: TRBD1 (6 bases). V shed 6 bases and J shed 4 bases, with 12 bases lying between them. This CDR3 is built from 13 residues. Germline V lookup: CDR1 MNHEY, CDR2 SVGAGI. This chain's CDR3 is CASRRGAGYGYTF. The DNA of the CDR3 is TGTGCCAGCAGGCGGGGGGCTGGCTATGGCTACACCTTC.

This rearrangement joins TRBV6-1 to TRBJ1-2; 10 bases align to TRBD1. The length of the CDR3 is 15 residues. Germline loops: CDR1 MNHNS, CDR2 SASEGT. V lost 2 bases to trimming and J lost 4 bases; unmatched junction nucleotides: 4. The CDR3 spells CASSELTGGSYGYTF. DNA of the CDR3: TGTGCCAGCAGTGAATTGACAGGGGGCAGCTATGGCTACACCTTC.

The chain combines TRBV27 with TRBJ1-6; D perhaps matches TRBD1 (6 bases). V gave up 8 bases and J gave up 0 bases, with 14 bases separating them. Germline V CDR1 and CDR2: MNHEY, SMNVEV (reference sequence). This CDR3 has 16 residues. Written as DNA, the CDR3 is TGTGCCAGCGGTGGACAGCCTGGCTCCTATAATTCACCCCTCCACTTT. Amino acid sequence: CASGGQPGSYNSPLHF.

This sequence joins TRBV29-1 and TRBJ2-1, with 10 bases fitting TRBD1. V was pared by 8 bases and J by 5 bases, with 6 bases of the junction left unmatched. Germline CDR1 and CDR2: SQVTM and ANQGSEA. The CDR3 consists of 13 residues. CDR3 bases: TGCAGCCCCGTGGACAGGGGGAACAATGAGCAGTTCTTC. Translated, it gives CSPVDRGNNEQFF.

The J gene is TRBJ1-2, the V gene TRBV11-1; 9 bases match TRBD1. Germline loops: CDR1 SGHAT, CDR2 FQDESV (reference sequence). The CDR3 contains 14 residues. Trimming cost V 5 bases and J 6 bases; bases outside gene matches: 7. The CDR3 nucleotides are TGTGCCAGCAGCGCTACAGGGGGCGCGGATGGCTACACCTTC. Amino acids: CASSATGGADGYTF.

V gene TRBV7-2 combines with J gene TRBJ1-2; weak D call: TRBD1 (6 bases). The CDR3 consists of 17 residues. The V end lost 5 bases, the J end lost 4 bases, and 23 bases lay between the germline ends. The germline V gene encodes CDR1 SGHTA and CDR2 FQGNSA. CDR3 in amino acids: CASSLVIGRGHIYGYTF. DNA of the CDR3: TGTGCCAGCAGCCTTGTGATAGGCAGGGGACACATCTATGGCTACACCTTC.

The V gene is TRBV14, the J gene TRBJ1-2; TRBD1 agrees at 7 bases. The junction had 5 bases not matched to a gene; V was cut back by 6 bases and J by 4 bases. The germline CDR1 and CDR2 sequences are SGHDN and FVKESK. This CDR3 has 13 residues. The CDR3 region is CASREQGSYGYTF. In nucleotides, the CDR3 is TGTGCCAGCAGAGAACAGGGGAGCTATGGCTACACCTTC. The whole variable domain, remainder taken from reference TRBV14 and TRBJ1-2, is EAGVTQFPSHSVIEKGQTVTLRCDPISGHDNLYWYRRVMGKEIKFLLHFVKESKQDESGMPNNRFLAERTGGTYSTLKVQPAELEDSGVYFCASREQGSYGYTFGSGTRLTVV.

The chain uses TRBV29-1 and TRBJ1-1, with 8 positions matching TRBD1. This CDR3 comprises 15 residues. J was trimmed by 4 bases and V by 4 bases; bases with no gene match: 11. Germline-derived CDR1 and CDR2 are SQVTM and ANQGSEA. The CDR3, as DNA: TGCAGCGTTGCCACTCACAGGGGGGTTGGCACTGAAGCTTTCTTT. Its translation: CSVATHRGVGTEAFF.

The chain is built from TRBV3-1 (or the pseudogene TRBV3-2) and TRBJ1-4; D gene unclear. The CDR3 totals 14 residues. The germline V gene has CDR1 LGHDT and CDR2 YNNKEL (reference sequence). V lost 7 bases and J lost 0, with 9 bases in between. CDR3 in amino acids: CASTGRATNEKLFF. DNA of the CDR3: TGTGCCAGCACCGGGAGGGCAACTAATGAAAAACTGTTTTTT.

The CDR3, as DNA: TGTGCCAGCAGCGTAGGTCCAGGGAAAGAGACCCAGTACTTC. It encodes CASSVGPGKETQYF. V is TRBV9 and J is TRBJ2-5; TRBD1 might be the D (5 bases). From germline, CDR1 is SGDLS and CDR2 YYNGEE. The V end lost 0 bases, the J end lost 3 bases, and 9 bases lay between the germline ends. The CDR3 spans 14 residues.

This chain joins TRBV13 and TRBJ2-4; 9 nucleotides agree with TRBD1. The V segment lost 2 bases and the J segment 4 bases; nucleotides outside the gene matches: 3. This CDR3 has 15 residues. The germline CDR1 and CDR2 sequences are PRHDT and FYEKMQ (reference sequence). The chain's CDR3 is CASSLLGQGKNIQYF. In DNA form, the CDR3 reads TGTGCCAGCAGCTTATTGGGACAGGGAAAAAACATTCAGTACTTC.

In DNA, the CDR3 is TGTGCCAGCAGTCCCCAGATAGCGGGGGCCACAGATACGCAGTATTTT. As protein: CASSPQIAGATDTQYF. V is TRBV28 and J is TRBJ2-3; 9 bases line up with TRBD2. Germline-derived CDR1 and CDR2 are MDHEN and SYDVKM. V dropped 5 bases and J dropped 2; count of bases not matched to a gene: 8. The CDR3 spans 16 residues.

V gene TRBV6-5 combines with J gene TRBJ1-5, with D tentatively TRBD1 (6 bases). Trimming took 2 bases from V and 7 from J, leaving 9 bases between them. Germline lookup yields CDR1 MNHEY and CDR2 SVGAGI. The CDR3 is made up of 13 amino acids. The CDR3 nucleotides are TGTGCCAGCAGTTACGGGGGGGCCCAGCCCCAGCATTTT. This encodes CASSYGGAQPQHF.

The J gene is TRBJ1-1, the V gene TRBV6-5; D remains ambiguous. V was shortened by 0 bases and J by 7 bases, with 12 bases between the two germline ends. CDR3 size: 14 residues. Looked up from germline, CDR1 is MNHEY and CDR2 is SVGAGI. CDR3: CASSYSSRKDEAFF. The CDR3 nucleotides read TGTGCCAGCAGTTACTCGAGTAGAAAAGATGAAGCTTTCTTT.

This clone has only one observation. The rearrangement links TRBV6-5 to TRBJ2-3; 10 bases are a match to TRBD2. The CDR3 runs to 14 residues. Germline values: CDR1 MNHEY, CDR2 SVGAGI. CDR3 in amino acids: CATTTSGHTDTQYF. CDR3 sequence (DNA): TGTGCTACTACGACTAGCGGGCATACAGATACGCAGTATTTT.

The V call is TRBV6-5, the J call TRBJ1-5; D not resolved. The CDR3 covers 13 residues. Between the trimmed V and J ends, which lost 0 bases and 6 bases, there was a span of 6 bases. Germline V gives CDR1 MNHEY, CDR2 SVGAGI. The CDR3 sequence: CASSYSRSQPQHF. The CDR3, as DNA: TGTGCCAGCAGTTACTCGAGGAGTCAGCCCCAGCATTTT.

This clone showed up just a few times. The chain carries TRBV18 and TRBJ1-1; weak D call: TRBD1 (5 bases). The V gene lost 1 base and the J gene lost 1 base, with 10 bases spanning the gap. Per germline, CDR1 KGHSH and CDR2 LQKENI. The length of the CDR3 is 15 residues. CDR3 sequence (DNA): TGTGCCAGCTCACCACTAGGGGAATCGAACACTGAAGCTTTCTTT. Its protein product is CASSPLGESNTEAFF.

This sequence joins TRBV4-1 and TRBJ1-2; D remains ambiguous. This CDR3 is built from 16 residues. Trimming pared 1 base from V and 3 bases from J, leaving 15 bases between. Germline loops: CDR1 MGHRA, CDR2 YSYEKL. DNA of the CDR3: TGCGCCAGCAGCCAAGGACAAGCGCGGGGTCACTATGGCTACACCTTC. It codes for CASSQGQARGHYGYTF.

CDR3 nucleotide sequence: TGTGCCAGCAGTTCGGCTAGCGGCTCCTACGAGCAGTACGTC. Its translation is CASSSASGSYEQYV. The chain links TRBV6-2 or TRBV6-3 to TRBJ2-7; 7 nucleotides match TRBD2. V lost 4 bases and J lost 0; bases outside the gene matches: 3. This CDR3 is built from 14 residues. Germline lookup yields CDR1 MNHEY and CDR2 SVGEGT.

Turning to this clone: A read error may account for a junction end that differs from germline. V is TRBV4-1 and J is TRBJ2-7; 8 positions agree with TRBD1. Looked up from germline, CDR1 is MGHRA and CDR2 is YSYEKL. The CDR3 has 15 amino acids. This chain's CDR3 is CVSSQAPGQAYEQYF. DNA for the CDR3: TGCGTCAGCAGCCAAGCACCGGGACAGGCCTACGAGCAGTACTTC.

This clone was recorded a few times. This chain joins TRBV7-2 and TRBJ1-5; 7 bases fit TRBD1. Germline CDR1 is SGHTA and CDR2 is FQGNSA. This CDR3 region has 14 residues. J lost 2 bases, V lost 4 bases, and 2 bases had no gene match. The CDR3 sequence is CASSSRGGNQPQHF. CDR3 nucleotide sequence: TGTGCCAGCAGCTCCAGGGGGGGCAATCAGCCCCAGCATTTT.